The sequence of this TCR beta chain was determined in a study of human T cells and chemical hapten exposure. Indicated time point: healthy volunteer bleed at 2 weeks. Unfractionated whole blood was the source of the extracted total RNA. This clonotype came up many times. Losses at the gene ends were 8 bases for V and 4 bases for J; bases not matched to a gene: 12. The CDR3 extends over 18 amino acids. Germline V gene lookup returns CDR1 SGHTA and CDR2 FQGNSA. The library labeled individual cDNA molecules by adding unique molecular identifiers to them. TCRdb re-called the RACE reads through MiXCR, storing one row per CDR3 protein. The sample consists of tens of thousands of distinct CDR3 sequences, around 4% of them appearing once.

Sequencing was carried out using whole blood. The chain has TRBV7-2 and TRBJ2-3, with 16 positions matching TRBD2. This clonotype originated in a female donor in good health. Some clones in this sample may be carry-over from other donors' samples. This CDR3 is CASERGLAGGLTPDTQYF. CDR3 in DNA: TGTGCCAGCGAAAGGGGACTAGCGGGGGGGCTGACTCCAGATACGCAGTATTTT.